This T cell receptor (beta chain) was recovered during a study of OX40 agonist ivuxolimab in advanced cancers. Findings and caveats of the study: Among the lowest peripheral clonal expansion occurred in 0.1-3.0 mg/kg partial responders.

Blood sampling took place at baseline, cycle 4 day 1, and cycle 7 day 1. Comments on this clone: Its target is not known.

The data were produced by immunoSEQ multiplex PCR, yet TCRdb's version contains in-frame clones alone and is incomplete. The table lists fewer than 130,000 clones, approximately 89% of them singletons, with less than 0.35% in the top ten. The receptor was derived from an adult with an advanced solid tumor such as melanoma, head and neck, liver or kidney cancer. Sequencing used CD4+ or CD8+ T cells sorted from blood, obtained in a trial of the OX40 agonist ivuxolimab.

The CDR3 DNA reads as TGTGCCAGTAACCTCGGGACAGGAGATACGCAGTATTTT. This encodes CASNLGTGDTQYF. V gene TRBV19 combines with J gene TRBJ2-3, with 8 positions matching TRBD1. In germline, CDR1 is LNHDA, CDR2 SQIVND (reference sequence). The length of the CDR3 is 13 residues. Trimming removed 7 bases from V and 5 bases from J; junction bases left unmatched: 5.